This T cell receptor beta chain was retrieved from a study of blood T cell repertoires in COVID-19. Study-level information: Samples taken during acute and convalescent COVID-19 were collected in the United States, Italy and Spain. PBMCs, B-cell-depleted T cells, or T cells provided the cDNA or gDNA that made up the material.

The authors' processing: Estimation of nucleated cell counts was performed using reference gene primer amplification. The table came from immunoSEQ multiplex PCR; TCRdb's copy has only in-frame clones and leaves some out. From that table come the V and J calls and clone size; the DNA was used to work out D and trimming. The sample includes roughly 86,000 clones, around 86% of them seen just once. The CDR3 is 13 amino acids. The clonotype comes from a middle-aged man with acute or convalescent COVID-19. The chain is built from TRBV21-1 and TRBJ1-5. TRBV21-1 is tagged as a pseudogene. Sequencing used peripheral blood. Here the CDR3 reads CASSAASNQPQHF. The CDR3, as DNA: TGTGCCAGCAGCGCGGCTAGCAATCAGCCCCAGCATTTT.